This T cell receptor beta chain appears in the sequencing data of a study of T cells in localized non-small cell lung cancer. Findings and limits, study-wide: Longer overall survival associated with higher blood T cell density; shorter survival with higher adjacent-lung clonality. Adjacent lung exhibited a median of about 50 among the 100 most abundant tumor clones.

Of note for this clone: Its target is not known.

There are 14 residues in the CDR3. CDR1 is KGHSH and CDR2 is LQKENI in the germline V gene. J gave up 5 bases and V 5 bases, and 5 bases lay outside the gene matches. The table came from immunoSEQ multiplex PCR; TCRdb's copy has only in-frame clones and leaves some out. This sample has 30,000 to 40,000 clones, with roughly 80% found just once. The J gene is TRBJ2-5, the V gene TRBV18; TRBD1 matches 10 bases. The clonotype originates from a male donor at least 60 years old with stage III squamous cell lung carcinoma. The sequences come from peripheral blood, collected before any cancer treatment. CDR3 DNA: TGTGCCAGCTCAGAGGGACAGGGGATCGAGACCCAGTACTTC. Protein sequence: CASSEGQGIETQYF. The full variable domain, its missing parts supplied by reference TRBV18 and TRBJ2-5, is NAGVMQNPRHLVRRRGQEARLRCSPMKGHSHVYWYRQLPEEGLKFMVYLQKENIIDESGMPKERFSAEFPKEGPSILRIQQVVRGDSAAYFCASSEGQGIETQYFGPGTRLLVL.